The subject of this entry is one T cell receptor beta chain. This clonotype showed up many times. It has no known antigen specificity. No per-base quality is available; no much larger clone lies one base away. Ophthalmopathy patients had moderately to severely active disease, with a Clinical Activity Score of 3 or more, a NOSPECS grade of 4 or more, and a disease duration of less than 3 months. The study excluded patients with uncontrolled infections, other autoimmune diseases, pregnancy or lactation. Clinical symptoms, serum thyroxine and TRAb, thyroid ultrasound, and orbital computed tomography formed the basis for the diagnoses. Ficoll-Paque density gradient centrifugation was used to isolate PBMCs from 8.5 to 10 ml of fresh peripheral blood. Trizol reagent was used to extract total RNA, and RNA quality was then checked on an Agilent 2100 Bioanalyzer. The data were obtained in a study of T cells in Graves' hyperthyroidism and ophthalmopathy (dated 2019 in TCRdb). For the study in its entirety: Peripheral blood was collected at initial diagnosis, before any treatment. To identify distinguishing TCR V-J signatures, a discovery cohort of about 100 patients was used, comprising some 43 with Graves' ophthalmopathy and 55 to 65 with stable Graves' hyperthyroidism. Prospective prediction of ophthalmopathy was tested in an independent validation cohort of 18 to 20 hyperthyroidism patients and 15 to 17 patients who later progressed to ophthalmopathy. The 85 to 100 discovery patients were divided at random into training and test sets in a 7:3 ratio. Thyroid tissue and blood T-cell repertoires from six Graves' hyperthyroidism patients were also compared in the study. After sampling, hyperthyroidism patients received methimazole starting at 30 mg daily, and ophthalmopathy patients received high-dose intravenous methylprednisolone. The paper reports TCR Vbeta CDR3 sequencing of approximately 140 peripheral blood samples: 43 ophthalmopathy, about 75 hyperthyroidism and approximately 17 progressor patients. Study-wide findings and limitations: Sample size was not statistically predetermined, and investigators were not blinded to group allocation. During validation, the model predicted progression to ophthalmopathy a median of about 6.5 months ahead of onset, with more than 55% sensitivity and roughly 75% specificity. Most expanded thyroid clonotypes (frequency above 0.001) were also detected in blood, a finding suggesting that blood repertoires may reflect thyroid immune responses. Ophthalmopathy was separated from stable hyperthyroidism by a 13 V-J signature model, with about 88% sensitivity and 81% to 83% specificity obtained in cross-validation and 80%/75% obtained in testing.

Amplification of TCR beta CDR3 regions was carried out from RNA transcripts. A first-round RT-PCR of the TCR CDR3 used the HTBI primer set with the Qiagen OneStep RT-PCR kit. A second multiplex PCR round built the libraries, followed by size selection and purification. The libraries were sequenced on an Illumina HiSeq2000 using paired-end 100 bp reads. Regarding the original processing steps: SOAPnuke was used to process the raw data, with reads discarded if the reads contained adapters or uncalled bases, had a mean Phred below 15, or lacked an exact constant-primer or identifier match. High-quality paired reads were merged using COPE v1.2.5, and each unique nucleotide sequence was defined as a clonotype. Clonotypes were aligned to IMGT TRBV, TRBD and TRBJ reference segments using MiTCR v1.1. The analysis included only V-J combinations with a frequency above 0.0001, which together covered 99% to 99.2% of the repertoires. The TCS score was defined as the ratio of F50 (clonal expansion) to E x V (chaos), calculated using BLOSUM62-based TCRdist between CDR3 peptides within each V-J. Welch's t-statistics and random forest reduced 450 to 600 V-J features to 13, which were used in a naive Bayes classifier (R e1071). TCRdb reprocessed the public reads (quality trimming at Q25 with fastp, clone calling with MiXCR) and kept in-frame beta chains. Each entry merges the rows of one CDR3 protein and shows their most common DNA and genes. The authors' filters were not applied to this entry. In this sample the table shows about 640,000 distinct CDR3 sequences, about 14% of which occur a single time. In total, the top ten clones hold approximately 13% of the sample.

Between the V and J ends, shortened by 3 bases and 4 bases respectively, the junction contains 10 bases. Including the terminal cysteine and phenylalanine, the CDR3 comprises 13 residues. This entry keeps only the CDR3 DNA: 39 bases, framed from base 1. The germline V gene yields MNHNS for CDR1 and SASEGT for CDR2. The sequence was collected from a woman aged 50 to 65 with Graves' ophthalmopathy. Material for sequencing was blood. The rearrangement joined TRBV6-1 to TRBJ2-7; the D gene is not confidently resolved. The CDR3: CASSDLGFYEQYF. The sequenced DNA: TGTGCCAGCAGTGACTTAGGGTTTTACGAGCAGTACTTC.